The clone carrying this T cell receptor beta chain was counted at least ten times. Its cognate antigen is unknown. The sample is drawn from a study of response to subunit inactivated influenza vaccine. Via MiXCR, TCRdb re-called the RT-PCR reads, giving one row per CDR3 protein. The table includes approximately 490,000 distinct CDR3 sequences, approximately 7.7% detected once. The CDR3 extends over 15 amino acids. Germline values: CDR1 SGHTA, CDR2 FQGNSA. The V end was cut by 5 bases, the J end by 1 base, with 14 bases between. Notes on the study in general: The authors put forward the suggestion that each seasonal influenza vaccination may bring in only a limited number of new T cells.

The rearrangement joins TRBV7-2 to TRBJ2-5, with D tentatively TRBD1 (6 bases). The input for sequencing was PBMCs from blood, taken less than 25 months after vaccination. The clonotype originates from a man aged 45 to 70 who received an inactivated influenza vaccine. This CDR3 is CASSPHGQSQETQYF. CDR3 in DNA: TGTGCCAGCAGCCCCCACGGACAGTCCCAAGAGACCCAGTACTTC.